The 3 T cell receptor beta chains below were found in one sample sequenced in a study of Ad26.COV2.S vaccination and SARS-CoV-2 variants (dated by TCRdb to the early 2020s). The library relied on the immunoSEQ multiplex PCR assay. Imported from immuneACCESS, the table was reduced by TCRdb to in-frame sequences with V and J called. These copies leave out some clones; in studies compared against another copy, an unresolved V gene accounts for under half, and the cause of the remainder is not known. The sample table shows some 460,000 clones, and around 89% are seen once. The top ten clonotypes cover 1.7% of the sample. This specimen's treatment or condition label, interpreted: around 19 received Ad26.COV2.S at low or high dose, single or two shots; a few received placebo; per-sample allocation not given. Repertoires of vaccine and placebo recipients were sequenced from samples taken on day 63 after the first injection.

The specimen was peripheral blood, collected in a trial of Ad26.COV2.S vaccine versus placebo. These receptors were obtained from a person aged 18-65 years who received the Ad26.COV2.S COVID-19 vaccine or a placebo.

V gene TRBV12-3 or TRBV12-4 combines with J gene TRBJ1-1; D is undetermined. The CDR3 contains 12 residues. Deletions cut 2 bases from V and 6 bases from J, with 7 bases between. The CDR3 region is CASSLSWPEAFF. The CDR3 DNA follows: TGTGCCAGCAGTTTATCTTGGCCTGAAGCTTTCTTT.

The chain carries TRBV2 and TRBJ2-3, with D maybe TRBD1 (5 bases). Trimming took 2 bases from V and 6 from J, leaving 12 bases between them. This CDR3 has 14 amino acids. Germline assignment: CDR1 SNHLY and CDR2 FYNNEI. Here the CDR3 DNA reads TGTGCCAGCAGTGAATTTGGCAGGGATGATACGCAGTATTTT. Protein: CASSEFGRDDTQYF.

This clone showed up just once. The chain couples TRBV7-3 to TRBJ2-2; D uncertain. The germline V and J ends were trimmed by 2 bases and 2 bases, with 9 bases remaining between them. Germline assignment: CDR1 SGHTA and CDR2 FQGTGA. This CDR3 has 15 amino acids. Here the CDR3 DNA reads TGTGCCAGCAGCTTAGTTGGGCGCAACACCGGGGAGCTGTTTTTT. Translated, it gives CASSLVGRNTGELFF.